This T cell receptor (beta chain) was sequenced during a study of cytomegalovirus exposure and HLA in healthy donors. Overall study context: HLA-typed donors contributed some 77 million unique TCRs, which were held in an early data release.

The PCR had 60 Vbeta and 13 Jbeta primers. Study processing details: Approximately 83 million unique TCR beta chains, roughly 11 million shared, were counted in a later analysis. Clones were sequenced by immunoSEQ multiplex PCR, and TCRdb holds only the in-frame ones, with some missing. V and J calls and clone size follow that table, whereas D and trimming were derived from the DNA. The profile covers some 100,000 clones, with roughly three quarters appearing a single time and less than 9.5% taken by the ten largest. Findings and caveats of the study: In an earlier analysis, in roughly 580 donors, most V segments appeared productive either ~87% or ~30% of the time.

Healthy bone marrow donors supplied every sample. This clone showed up just a few times. Its specificity is unknown. The CDR3 is 12 residues long. CDR1 MGHDK and CDR2 SYGVNS come from the germline V gene. The V gene end was trimmed by 10 bases and the J gene end by 8 bases; junction bases not matched to a gene: 4. Sequencing used PBMCs. This TCR was sampled from a woman between 45 and 65 years old in good health and CMV-seropositive. The gene calls are TRBV25-1 and TRBJ1-6, with 8 bases aligning to TRBD1. The CDR3 DNA sequence: TGTGCCACCGGACAGGGTGATTCACCCCTCCACTTT. Translated, it gives CATGQGDSPLHF.